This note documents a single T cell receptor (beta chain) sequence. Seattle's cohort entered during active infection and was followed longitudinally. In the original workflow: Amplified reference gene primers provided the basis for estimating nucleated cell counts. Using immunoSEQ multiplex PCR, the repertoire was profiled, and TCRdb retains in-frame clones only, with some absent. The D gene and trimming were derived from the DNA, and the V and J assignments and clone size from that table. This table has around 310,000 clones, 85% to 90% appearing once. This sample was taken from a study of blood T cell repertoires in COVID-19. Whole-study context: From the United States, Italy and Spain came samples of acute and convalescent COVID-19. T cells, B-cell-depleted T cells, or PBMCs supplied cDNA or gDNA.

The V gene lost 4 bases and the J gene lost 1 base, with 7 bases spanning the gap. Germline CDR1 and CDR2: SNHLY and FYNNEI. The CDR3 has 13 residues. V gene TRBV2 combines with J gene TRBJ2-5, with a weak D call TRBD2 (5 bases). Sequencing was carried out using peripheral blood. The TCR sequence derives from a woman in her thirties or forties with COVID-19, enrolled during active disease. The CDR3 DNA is TGTGCCAGCAGTGGAGGGCTCCAAGAGACCCAGTACTTC. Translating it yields CASSGGLQETQYF.